This entry lists 25 T cell receptor beta chains sequenced from one sample in a study of shared clonotypes between healthy human individuals. Profiling relied on immunoSEQ multiplex PCR, and the TCRdb table lists in-frame clones only, not all of them. Altogether hundreds of thousands of clones are present, about 74% being singletons, with the ten largest covering 1.5% to 2%. The sample was memory CD4+ T cells sorted from blood. Indicated subset: CD45RA-negative fraction. The receptors were sampled from a woman aged 30 to 39 in good health.

The J gene is TRBJ2-1, the V gene TRBV30, with D possibly called TRBD1 or TRBD2 (5 bases each). The CDR3 consists of 11 residues. In germline, CDR1 is GTSNPN, CDR2 SVGIG (reference sequence). V gave up 8 bases and J gave up 5 bases, with 10 bases separating them. In DNA form, the CDR3 reads TGTGCCGGGGACGGTCACAATGAGCAGTTCTTC. This sequence encodes CAGDGHNEQFF.

DNA for the CDR3: TGTGCCAGCAGTCCTCAGGGGGTCTTAGATACGCAGTATTTT. This encodes CASSPQGVLDTQYF. The chain has TRBV6-6 and TRBJ2-3; 7 bases match TRBD1. Germline loops: CDR1 MNHNY, CDR2 SVGAGI (reference sequence). The CDR3 is 14 amino acids. The V segment lost 5 bases and the J segment 5 bases; nucleotides outside the gene matches: 7.

This clone was counted at least ten times. The J gene is TRBJ1-4, the V gene TRBV5-1; maybe TRBD1 (6 bases). This CDR3 contains 17 residues. Germline CDR1 is SGHRS and CDR2 is YFSETQ. V was shortened by 2 bases and J by 0 bases, with 14 bases between the two germline ends. CDR3 loop: CASSFYQGIATNEKLFF. The CDR3 nucleotides read TGCGCCAGCAGCTTCTATCAGGGGATTGCAACTAATGAAAAACTGTTTTTT.

This chain links TRBV27 with TRBJ2-7; 10 bases are a match to TRBD1. Germline V gives CDR1 MNHEY, CDR2 SMNVEV (reference sequence). CDR3 size: 15 residues. Losses at the gene ends were 8 bases for V and 5 bases for J; bases not matched to a gene: 12. CDR3 in DNA: TGTGCCAGCTGGGACAGGGGCCTCTCCGCCCACGAGCAGTACTTC. It codes for CASWDRGLSAHEQYF.

The chain carries TRBV4-2 and TRBJ2-7, with 16 bases lining up with TRBD2. The J segment lost 6 bases and the V segment lost 4 bases, leaving 9 bases of the junction unmatched. Per germline, CDR1 LGHNA and CDR2 YNFKEQ. The length of the CDR3 is 17 residues. The CDR3 DNA reads TGTGCCAGCAGCCCGGGGGGGACTAGCGGGAGGGCCGGCGAGCAGTACTTC. Its protein is CASSPGGTSGRAGEQYF.

V and J are TRBV30 and TRBJ1-2, with D tentatively TRBD1 (5 bases). CDR1 is GTSNPN, CDR2 SVGIG, per germline (reference sequence). CDR3 length equals 11 residues. The V end was cut by 1 base, the J end by 8 bases, with 8 bases between. CDR3 sequence (DNA): TGTGCCTGGAGTGCCGGGGGGGGCTACACCTTC. Protein sequence: CAWSAGGGYTF.

This clone was counted at least ten times. The chain carries TRBV28 and TRBJ2-5, with 10 bases lining up with TRBD2. The germline CDR1 and CDR2 sequences are MDHEN and SYDVKM. The CDR3 extends over 15 amino acids. Trimming took 3 bases from V and 6 from J; bases not matched to a gene: 7. This chain's CDR3 is CASSFRLAGEKTQYF. CDR3 nucleotide sequence: TGTGCCAGCAGTTTTAGGCTAGCGGGAGAAAAGACCCAGTACTTC.

For the CDR3, the DNA is TGCGCCAGCGGGACACAGGGCTCTGGGGCCAACGTCCTGACTTTC. Its protein is CASGTQGSGANVLTF. The chain has TRBV5-1 and TRBJ2-6, with a possible D match to TRBD1 (6 bases). Germline V gene lookup returns CDR1 SGHRS and CDR2 YFSETQ. Trimming stripped 7 bases from V and 0 bases from J, with 11 bases between. The CDR3 has 15 amino acids. Using reference TRBV5-1 and TRBJ2-6 for the parts outside the CDR3, the full variable domain is KAGVTQTPRYLIKTRGQQVTLSCSPISGHRSVSWYQQTPGQGLQFLFEYFSETQRNKGNFPGRFSGRQFSNSRSEMNVSTLELGDSALYLCASGTQGSGANVLTFGAGSRLTVL.

This clone was counted only a few times. This chain links TRBV2 with TRBJ2-1, with D unclear. From germline, CDR1 is SNHLY and CDR2 FYNNEI. Trimming pared 5 bases from V and 6 bases from J, leaving 8 bases between. The CDR3 loop spans 12 amino acids. Here the CDR3 reads CASSSNSNEQFF. CDR3 sequence (DNA): TGTGCCAGCAGTAGCAACAGCAATGAGCAGTTCTTC.

In this sample, this clone turned up once. The chain combines TRBV13 with TRBJ2-1; no clear D gene. The CDR3 extends over 15 amino acids. With 0 bases removed from V and 5 bases from J, the gap between germline ends came to 11 bases. Germline CDR1 reads PRHDT; CDR2 reads FYEKMQ (reference sequence). The CDR3 DNA reads TGTGCCAGCAGCTTAGGGGAGCGAGGAGACAATGAGCAGTTCTTC. This gives the protein CASSLGERGDNEQFF.

This chain links TRBV10-2 with TRBJ2-2, with 10 nucleotides matching TRBD2. From germline, CDR1 is WSHSY and CDR2 SAAADI. Trimming removed 6 bases from V and 5 bases from J; junction bases left unmatched: 9. The CDR3 has 16 amino acids. The CDR3 is CASRDGTSEGTGELFF. Written as DNA, the CDR3 is TGCGCCAGCAGAGACGGGACTAGCGAGGGTACCGGGGAGCTGTTTTTT.

The V and J genes are TRBV5-4 and TRBJ2-5, with 9 bases identical to TRBD2. The CDR3 contains 15 residues. Per germline, CDR1 SGHNT and CDR2 YYREEE (reference sequence). After removal of 5 bases from V and 0 bases from J, the junction contained 5 bases not matched to a gene. Written as DNA, the CDR3 is TGTGCCAGCAGTATTCTAGCGGGGTACCAAGAGACCCAGTACTTC. It encodes CASSILAGYQETQYF.

This clone was seen more than once but under ten times. The DNA of the CDR3 is TGTGCCAGCAGTGAAGCGGCGGGAACTGAAGCTTTCTTT. Translated: CASSEAAGTEAFF. The gene calls are TRBV6-1 and TRBJ1-1; D unresolved. The CDR3 has 13 residues. Per the germline V gene, CDR1 is MNHNS and CDR2 is SASEGT. Trimming left V 0 bases short and J 5 bases short, with 7 bases between.

The chain joins TRBV28 to TRBJ2-3, with 9 positions matching TRBD1. Trimming removed 0 bases from V and 4 bases from J; junction bases left unmatched: 8. Per the germline V gene, CDR1 is MDHEN and CDR2 is SYDVKM. The CDR3 spans 17 residues. Written as DNA, the CDR3 is TGTGCCAGCAGTTTATGGTCTGGGACAGGGAGGGCAGATACGCAGTATTTT. It yields the protein CASSLWSGTGRADTQYF.

With regard to this clone: A much larger clone lies a single base off, so this may be a read error. V usage is TRBV6-5 and J usage is TRBJ2-3; D not resolved. Germline V gene lookup returns CDR1 MNHEY and CDR2 SVGAGI. V shed 6 bases and J shed 0 bases, with 4 bases lying between them. The CDR3 covers 12 residues. CDR3 loop: CASSLSTDTQYF. CDR3 nucleotide sequence: TGTGCCAGCAGCCTTAGCACAGATACGCAGTATTTT.

The rearrangement links TRBV28 to TRBJ2-1, with 7 nucleotides matching TRBD2. V lost 4 bases, J lost 5 bases, and 5 bases stayed unmatched. The CDR3 is 14 amino acids. The V gene's germline CDR1 is MDHEN and CDR2 SYDVKM. The CDR3 sequence is CASSSLADNNEQFF. CDR3 DNA sequence: TGTGCCAGCAGTTCCCTAGCGGACAACAATGAGCAGTTCTTC.

Note on this clone: With a much larger clone just one base away, this may be a read error. The rearrangement joins TRBV6-6 to TRBJ1-1; unclear D gene. The CDR3 spans 12 residues. CDR1 is MNHNY, CDR2 SVGAGI, per germline (reference sequence). V was pared by 2 bases and J by 1 base, with 2 bases between. The CDR3 sequence is CASSYRNTEAFF. CDR3 DNA: TGTGCCAGCAGTTACAGGAACACTGAAGCTTTCTTT.

The rearrangement joins TRBV5-6 to TRBJ1-3, with D possibly matching TRBD1 (6 bases). V lost 2 bases to trimming and J lost 0 bases, with 12 bases between them. CDR1 SGHDT and CDR2 YYEEEE come from the germline V gene. The CDR3 is made up of 16 amino acids. Here the CDR3 DNA reads TGTGCCAGCAGCTTTGTGGGGGCCCACTCTGGAAACACCATATATTTT. Amino acid sequence: CASSFVGAHSGNTIYF.

The chain uses TRBV11-2 and TRBJ2-5; 7 nucleotides match TRBD2. Germline lookup yields CDR1 SGHAT and CDR2 FQNNGV. The CDR3 contains 13 residues. The V gene end was trimmed by 4 bases and the J gene end by 5 bases; junction bases not matched to a gene: 4. CDR3 protein: CASSWGGEETQYF. In DNA, the CDR3 is TGTGCCAGCAGCTGGGGGGGAGAGGAGACCCAGTACTTC.

This sequence joins TRBV10-1 and TRBJ2-2; the match to TRBD2 covers 7 bases. J was trimmed by 5 bases and V by 7 bases; bases with no gene match: 7. Germline V gives CDR1 WNHNN, CDR2 SYGVQD (reference sequence). The CDR3 is 14 amino acids. The CDR3 sequence: CASTPSGGTGELFF. The CDR3 coding sequence is TGCGCCAGCACCCCTAGCGGAGGGACCGGGGAGCTGTTTTTT.

Details on this clone: Other DNA sequences in the same sample also yield this CDR3. The chain couples TRBV5-1 to TRBJ2-1; no reliable D call. The CDR3 is 15 residues long. V lost 2 bases and J lost 0, with 9 bases in between. In germline, CDR1 is SGHRS, CDR2 YFSETQ. CDR3: CASSLGSGSYNEQFF. The CDR3 coding sequence is TGCGCCAGCAGCTTAGGGTCTGGCTCCTACAATGAGCAGTTCTTC.

Notes on this clone: Other DNA sequences in the same sample also yield this CDR3. This rearrangement joins TRBV5-1 to TRBJ2-1; D not certain. V shed 4 bases and J shed 2 bases, with 10 bases lying between them. CDR3 length: 14 amino acids. Per the germline V gene, CDR1 is SGHRS and CDR2 is YFSETQ. CDR3 region: CASSLSTTYNEQFF. The CDR3, as DNA: TGCGCCAGCAGCCTCTCAACTACCTACAATGAGCAGTTCTTC.

The chain combines TRBV28 with TRBJ2-5; a possible D gene is TRBD2 (6 bases). V was trimmed by 7 bases and J by 0 bases, leaving 6 bases between them. The CDR3 runs to 12 residues. CDR1 and CDR2 (germline): MDHEN, SYDVKM. The chain's CDR3 is CASKRDQETQYF. CDR3 DNA sequence: TGTGCCAGCAAGCGGGACCAAGAGACCCAGTACTTC.

The chain couples TRBV28 to TRBJ2-2, with D uncertain. Germline V CDR1 and CDR2: MDHEN, SYDVKM. This CDR3 contains 12 residues. V gave up 8 bases and J gave up 4 bases, with 8 bases separating them. CDR3 DNA sequence: TGTGCCAGCGTGAGAAGCACCGGGGAGCTGTTTTTT. It translates to CASVRSTGELFF.

This clone was observed a few times. This chain uses TRBV6-1 with TRBJ1-5, with D perhaps matching TRBD1 (6 bases). CDR3 length equals 15 residues. Germline V gene sequence: CDR1 MNHNS, CDR2 SASEGT. The V gene lost 10 bases and the J gene lost 7 bases, with 23 bases spanning the gap. CDR3 protein: CATTNPGGAHQPQHF. Here the CDR3 DNA reads TGTGCCACCACGAATCCGGGGGGGGCCCACCAGCCCCAGCATTTT.